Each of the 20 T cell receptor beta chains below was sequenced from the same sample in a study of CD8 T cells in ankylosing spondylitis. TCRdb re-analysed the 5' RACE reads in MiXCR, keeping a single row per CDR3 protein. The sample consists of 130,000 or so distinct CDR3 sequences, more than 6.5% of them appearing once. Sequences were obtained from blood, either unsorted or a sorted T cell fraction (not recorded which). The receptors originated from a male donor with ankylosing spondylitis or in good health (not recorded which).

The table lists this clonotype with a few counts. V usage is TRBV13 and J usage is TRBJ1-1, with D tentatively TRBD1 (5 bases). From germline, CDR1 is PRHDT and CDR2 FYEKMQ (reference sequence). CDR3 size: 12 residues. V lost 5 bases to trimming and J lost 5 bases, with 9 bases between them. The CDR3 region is CASSAGRTEAFF. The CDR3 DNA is TGTGCCAGCAGCGCGGGACGAACTGAAGCTTTCTTT.

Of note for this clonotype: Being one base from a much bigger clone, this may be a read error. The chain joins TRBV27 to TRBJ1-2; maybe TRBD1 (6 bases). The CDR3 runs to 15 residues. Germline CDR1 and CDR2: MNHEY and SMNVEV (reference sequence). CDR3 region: CASSRTGRANYGYPF. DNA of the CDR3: TGTGCCAGCTCCCGAACAGGGAGAGCTAACTATGGCTACCCCTTC.

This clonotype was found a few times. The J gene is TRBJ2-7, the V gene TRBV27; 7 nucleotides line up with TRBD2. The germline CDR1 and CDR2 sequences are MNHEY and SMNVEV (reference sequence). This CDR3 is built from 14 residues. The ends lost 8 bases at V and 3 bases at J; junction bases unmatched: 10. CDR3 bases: TGTGCCAGCCCCTGGTGGGACTATGGCTACGAGCAGTACTTC. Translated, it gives CASPWWDYGYEQYF.

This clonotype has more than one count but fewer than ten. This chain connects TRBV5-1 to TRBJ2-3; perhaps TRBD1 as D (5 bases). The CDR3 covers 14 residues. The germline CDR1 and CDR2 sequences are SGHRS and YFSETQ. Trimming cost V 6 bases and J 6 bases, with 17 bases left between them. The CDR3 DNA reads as TGCGCCAGCACCCGAGACCAGGGATTGGATACGCAGTATTTT. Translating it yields CASTRDQGLDTQYF.

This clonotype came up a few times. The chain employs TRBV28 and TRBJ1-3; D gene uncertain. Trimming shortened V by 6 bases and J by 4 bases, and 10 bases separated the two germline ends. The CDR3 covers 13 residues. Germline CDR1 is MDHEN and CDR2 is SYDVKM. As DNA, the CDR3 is TGTGCCAGCAGCCTACTCCCGGGAAACACCATATATTTT. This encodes CASSLLPGNTIYF.

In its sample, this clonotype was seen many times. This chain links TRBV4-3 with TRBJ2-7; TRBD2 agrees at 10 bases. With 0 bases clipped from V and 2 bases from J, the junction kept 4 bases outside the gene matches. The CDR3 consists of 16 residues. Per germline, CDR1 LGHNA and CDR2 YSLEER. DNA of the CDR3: TGCGCCAGCAGCCAAGAACTAGCGGGGAGACCCTACGAGCAGTACTTC. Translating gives CASSQELAGRPYEQYF.

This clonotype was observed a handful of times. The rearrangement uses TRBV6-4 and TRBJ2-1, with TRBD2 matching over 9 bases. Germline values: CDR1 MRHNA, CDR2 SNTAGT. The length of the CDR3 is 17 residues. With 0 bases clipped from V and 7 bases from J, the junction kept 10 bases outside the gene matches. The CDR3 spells CASSDSFYSGRRNEQFF. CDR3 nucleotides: TGTGCCAGCAGTGACTCGTTTTATAGCGGGAGAAGAAATGAGCAGTTCTTC.

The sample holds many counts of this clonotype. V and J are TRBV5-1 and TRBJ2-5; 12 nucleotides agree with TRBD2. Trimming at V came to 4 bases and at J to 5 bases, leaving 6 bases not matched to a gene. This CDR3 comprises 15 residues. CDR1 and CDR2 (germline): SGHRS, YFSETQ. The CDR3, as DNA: TGCGCCAGCAGCGTGACTAGCGGGGGTCTGGAGACCCAGTACTTC. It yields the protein CASSVTSGGLETQYF.

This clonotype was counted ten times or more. DNA for the CDR3: TGCGCCAGCAGCGCGGTAGGACAGAGTGAAGCTTTCTTT. Translation gives CASSAVGQSEAFF. This chain joins TRBV5-1 and TRBJ1-1; D may be TRBD1 (6 bases). The CDR3 runs to 13 residues. Trimming cost V 4 bases and J 7 bases, with 14 bases left between them. Germline CDR1 is SGHRS and CDR2 is YFSETQ.

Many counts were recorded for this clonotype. CDR3 coding DNA: TGTGCCAGCAGTTTTAGCCCAGCGATGGTGAAGGAGCAGTTCTTC. This translates into CASSFSPAMVKEQFF. The V and J genes are TRBV6-2 or TRBV6-3 and TRBJ2-1; D unresolved. V lost 4 bases to trimming and J lost 10 bases, with 20 bases between them. Germline V gene sequence: CDR1 MNHEY, CDR2 SVGEGT. The CDR3 covers 15 residues.

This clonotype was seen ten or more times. CDR3 residues: CSVDWFGGLETQYF. The CDR3 DNA reads TGCAGCGTTGATTGGTTCGGGGGGCTAGAGACCCAGTACTTC. The gene calls are TRBV29-1 and TRBJ2-5, with a weak D call TRBD2 (7 bases). CDR1 and CDR2 (germline): SQVTM, ANQGSEA. V shed 3 bases and J shed 4 bases, with 15 bases lying between them. This CDR3 spans 14 amino acids.

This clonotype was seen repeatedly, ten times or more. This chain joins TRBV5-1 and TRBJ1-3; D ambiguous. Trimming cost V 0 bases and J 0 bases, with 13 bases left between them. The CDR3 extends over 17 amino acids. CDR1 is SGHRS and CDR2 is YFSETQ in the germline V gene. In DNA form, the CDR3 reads TGCGCCAGCAGCTTGGTGTCGTCCCAAAGCTCTGGAAACACCATATATTTT. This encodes CASSLVSSQSSGNTIYF.

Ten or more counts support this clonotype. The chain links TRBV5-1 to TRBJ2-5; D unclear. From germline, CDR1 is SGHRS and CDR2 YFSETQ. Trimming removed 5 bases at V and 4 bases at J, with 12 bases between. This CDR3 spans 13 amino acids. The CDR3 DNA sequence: TGCGCCAGCAGTTCACCGCCATCAGAGACCCAGTACTTC. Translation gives CASSSPPSETQYF.

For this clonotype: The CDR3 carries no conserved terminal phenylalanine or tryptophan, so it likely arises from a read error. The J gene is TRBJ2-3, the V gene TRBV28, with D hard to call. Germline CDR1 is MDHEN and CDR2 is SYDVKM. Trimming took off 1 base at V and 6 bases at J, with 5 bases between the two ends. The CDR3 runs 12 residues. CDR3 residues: CASSLLGDTQYS. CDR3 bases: TGTGCCAGCAGTTTATTAGGGGATACGCAGTATTCT.

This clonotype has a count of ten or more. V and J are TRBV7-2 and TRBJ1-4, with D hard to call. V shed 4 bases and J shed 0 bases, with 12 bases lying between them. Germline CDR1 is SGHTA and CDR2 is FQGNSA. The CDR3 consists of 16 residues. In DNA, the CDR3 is TGTGCCAGCAGCTACCCCCCCGGAGCAACTAATGAAAAACTGTTTTTT. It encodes CASSYPPGATNEKLFF.

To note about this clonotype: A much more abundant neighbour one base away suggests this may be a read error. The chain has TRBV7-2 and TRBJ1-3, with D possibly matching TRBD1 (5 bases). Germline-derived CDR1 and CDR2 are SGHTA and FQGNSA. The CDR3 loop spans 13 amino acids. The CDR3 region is CASSADIRNAIYF. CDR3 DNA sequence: TGTGCCAGCAGCGCGGACATCCGAAACGCCATATATTTT.

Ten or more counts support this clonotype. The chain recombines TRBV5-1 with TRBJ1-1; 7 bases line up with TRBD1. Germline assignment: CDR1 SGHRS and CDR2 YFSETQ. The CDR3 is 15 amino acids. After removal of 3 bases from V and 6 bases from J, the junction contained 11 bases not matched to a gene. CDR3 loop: CASSSGRGGRAEAFF. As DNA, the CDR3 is TGCGCCAGCAGCTCCGGCAGGGGGGGGAGAGCTGAAGCTTTCTTT.

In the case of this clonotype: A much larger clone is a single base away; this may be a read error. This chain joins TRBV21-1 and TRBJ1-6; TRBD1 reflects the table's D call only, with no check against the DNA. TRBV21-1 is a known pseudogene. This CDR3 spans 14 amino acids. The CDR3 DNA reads TGTGCCAGCAGCAAAGGGACAGGGAATTCACCCCTCCTCTTT. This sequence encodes CASSKGTGNSPLLF.

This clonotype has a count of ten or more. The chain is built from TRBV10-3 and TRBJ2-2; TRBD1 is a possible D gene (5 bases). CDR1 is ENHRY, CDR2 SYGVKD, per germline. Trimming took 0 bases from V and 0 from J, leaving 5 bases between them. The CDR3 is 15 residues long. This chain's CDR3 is CAISESGANTGELFF. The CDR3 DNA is TGTGCCATCAGTGAGTCAGGGGCGAACACCGGGGAGCTGTTTTTT.

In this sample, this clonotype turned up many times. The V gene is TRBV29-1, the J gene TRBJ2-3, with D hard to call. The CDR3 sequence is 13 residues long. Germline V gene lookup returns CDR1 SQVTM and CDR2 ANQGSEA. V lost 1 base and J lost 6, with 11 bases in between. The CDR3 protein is CSVEGGPSDTQYF. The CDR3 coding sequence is TGCAGCGTTGAAGGGGGTCCGTCCGATACGCAGTATTTT.